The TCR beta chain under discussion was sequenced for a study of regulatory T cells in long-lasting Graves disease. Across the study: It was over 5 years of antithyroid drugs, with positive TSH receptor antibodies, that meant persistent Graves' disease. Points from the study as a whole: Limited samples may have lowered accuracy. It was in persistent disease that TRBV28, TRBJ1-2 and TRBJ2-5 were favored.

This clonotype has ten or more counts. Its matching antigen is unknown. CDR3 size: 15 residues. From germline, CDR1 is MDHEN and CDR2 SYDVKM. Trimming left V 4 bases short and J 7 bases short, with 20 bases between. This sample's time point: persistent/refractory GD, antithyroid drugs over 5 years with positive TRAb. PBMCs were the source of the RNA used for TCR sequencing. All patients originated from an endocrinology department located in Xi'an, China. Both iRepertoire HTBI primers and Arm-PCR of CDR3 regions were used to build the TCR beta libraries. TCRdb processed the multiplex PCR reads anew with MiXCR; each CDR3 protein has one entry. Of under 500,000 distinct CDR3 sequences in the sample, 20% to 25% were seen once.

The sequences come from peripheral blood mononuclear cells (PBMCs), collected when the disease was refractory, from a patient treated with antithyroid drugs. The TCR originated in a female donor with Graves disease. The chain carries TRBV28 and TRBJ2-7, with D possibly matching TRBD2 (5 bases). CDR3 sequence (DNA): TGTGCCAGCAGTTCAAGGACCGCGCTGGAGGAAGAGCAGTACTTC. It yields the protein CASSSRTALEEEQYF.